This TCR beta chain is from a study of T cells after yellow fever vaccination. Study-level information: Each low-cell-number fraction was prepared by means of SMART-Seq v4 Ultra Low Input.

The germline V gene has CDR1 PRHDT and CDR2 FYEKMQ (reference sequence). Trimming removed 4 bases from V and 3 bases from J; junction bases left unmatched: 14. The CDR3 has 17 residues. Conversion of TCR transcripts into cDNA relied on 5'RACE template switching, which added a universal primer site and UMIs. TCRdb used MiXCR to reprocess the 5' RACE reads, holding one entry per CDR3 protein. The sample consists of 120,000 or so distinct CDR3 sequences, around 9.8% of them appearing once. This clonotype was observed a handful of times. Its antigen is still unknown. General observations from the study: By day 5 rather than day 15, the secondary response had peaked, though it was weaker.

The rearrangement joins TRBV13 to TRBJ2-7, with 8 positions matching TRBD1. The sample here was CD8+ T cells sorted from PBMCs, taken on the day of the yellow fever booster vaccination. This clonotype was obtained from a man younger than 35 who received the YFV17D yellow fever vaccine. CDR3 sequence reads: CASSSGQEPLTRYEQYF. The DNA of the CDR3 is TGTGCCAGCAGCTCGGGACAGGAGCCACTGACTCGCTACGAGCAGTACTTC.